These 10 T cell receptor beta chains were all obtained from the same sample, sequenced in a study of blood T cells in healthy people across ages. Through a sample-barcoded 5' primer and a J-beta primer mix, a second PCR was run for roughly 6 to 11 cycles. TCRdb recomputed calls from the 5' RACE reads with MiXCR, one row per CDR3 protein. Counted here are roughly 930,000 distinct CDR3 sequences, roughly 48% occurring once; the ten biggest clones make up around 15%. Sequencing was performed on blood. The receptors were gathered from a young man in good health.

This clonotype was counted only a few times. V and J are TRBV10-3 and TRBJ2-3, with D unresolved. The CDR3 contains 15 residues. With 2 bases removed from V and 2 bases from J, the gap between germline ends came to 11 bases. Germline CDR1 reads ENHRY; CDR2 reads SYGVKD. CDR3 residues: CAISEPTAYTDTQYF. The CDR3, as DNA: TGTGCCATCAGTGAGCCGACCGCCTACACAGATACGCAGTATTTT.

This chain uses TRBV7-2 with TRBJ2-5; D remains unclear. CDR3 length: 14 amino acids. Trimming took 8 bases from V and 11 from J, leaving 24 bases between them. Germline V gene lookup returns CDR1 SGHTA and CDR2 FQGNSA. The CDR3 DNA sequence: TGTGCCAGCTCCGTCCCGGGCGGACGAAGTGAGCAGTACTTC. Protein product: CASSVPGGRSEQYF.

This clonotype turned up a few times. V and J are TRBV27 and TRBJ1-4; 7 bases map to TRBD1. V gave up 2 bases and J gave up 6 bases; unmatched junction bases: 9. Germline V gives CDR1 MNHEY, CDR2 SMNVEV (reference sequence). CDR3 length equals 16 residues. This chain's CDR3 is CASSLTPDGQDEKLFF. The CDR3 region has the DNA TGTGCCAGCAGTTTAACCCCCGACGGACAGGATGAAAAACTGTTTTTT.

This clonotype was picked up one time. Here the CDR3 reads CASSLYPASGVEDTQYF. As DNA, the CDR3 is TGTGCCAGCAGCTTATACCCCGCTAGCGGGGTGGAAGATACGCAGTATTTT. V is TRBV7-6 and J is TRBJ2-3, with 9 bases aligning to TRBD2. V trimming: 2 bases; J trimming: 5 bases; junction bases outside the gene matches: 11. Germline CDR1 and CDR2: SGHVS and FNYEAQ. The CDR3 sequence is 17 residues long.

The chain couples TRBV4-2 to TRBJ2-7, with TRBD2 matching 11 bases. CDR1 and CDR2 (germline): LGHNA, YNFKEQ. The CDR3 contains 15 residues. With V trimmed by 1 base and J by 7 bases, 6 bases remained unmatched. The CDR3, as DNA: TGTGCCAGCAGCCAAGCGACTAGCGGGACTCGAGAGCAGTACTTC. It specifies CASSQATSGTREQYF.

This clonotype has a single count. The rearrangement uses TRBV7-8 and TRBJ1-4, with D possibly TRBD1 on 6 matching bases. Germline CDR1 is SGHVS and CDR2 is FQNEAQ. The germline V and J ends were trimmed by 0 bases and 8 bases, with 16 bases remaining between them. This CDR3 contains 16 residues. The CDR3 bases are TGTGCCAGCAGCTTAGCGTCGAACAGGGCTCAAGAAAAACTGTTTTTT. Protein sequence: CASSLASNRAQEKLFF.

This clonotype was observed a few times. The chain combines TRBV10-3 with TRBJ2-7, with TRBD2 identical over 13 bases. Germline CDR1 reads ENHRY; CDR2 reads SYGVKD. The ends lost 2 bases at V and 5 bases at J; junction bases unmatched: 3. The CDR3 is 15 amino acids. DNA of the CDR3: TGTGCCATCAGTGAGACTAGCGGGGGGGTCAACGAGCAGTACTTC. It is translated as CAISETSGGVNEQYF.

Only a few counts were recorded for this clonotype. Since a much larger clone is just one base distant, this may be a read error. The gene calls are TRBV4-1 and TRBJ2-7; TRBD1 matches 10 bases. Germline V gene sequence: CDR1 MGHRA, CDR2 YSYEKL. After removal of 5 bases from V and 7 bases from J, the junction contained 11 bases not matched to a gene. This CDR3 is 15 amino acids long. The CDR3 bases are TGCGCCAGCAGCGACCGGACAGGGGGATACAATGAGCAGTACTTC. It translates to CASSDRTGGYNEQYF.

This clonotype was counted only a few times. The chain employs TRBV29-1 and TRBJ2-1, with D perhaps given as TRBD1 or TRBD2 (5 bases each). Germline V gene data show CDR1 as SQVTM and CDR2 as ANQGSEA. CDR3 length: 16 residues. Trimming left V 0 bases short and J 3 bases short, with 15 bases between. CDR3 DNA: TGCAGCGTTGAAGATCGTGGGGGAACTATCTACAATGAGCAGTTCTTC. It translates to CSVEDRGGTIYNEQFF.

The chain couples TRBV20-1 to TRBJ1-2, with no clear D. Germline V gene lookup returns CDR1 DFQATT and CDR2 SNEGSKA (reference sequence). V shed 6 bases and J shed 3 bases, with 5 bases lying between them. This CDR3 is 10 amino acids long. For the CDR3, the DNA is TGCAGTGCCCCCTACTATGGCTACACCTTC. It codes for CSAPYYGYTF.